This is a list of T cell receptor beta chains from one sample in a study of blood T cell repertoires in COVID-19. Profiled with immunoSEQ multiplex PCR; TCRdb holds only in-frame clones, not every one. Of roughly 100,000 clones listed, more than 70% are singletons. The specimen sequenced was peripheral blood. These receptor sequences come from a human donor in a cohort sampled during active COVID-19. The CDR3 runs from the conserved cysteine through the conserved F or W. D genes are given only for firm matches. Clone size is shown for a subset of rows, as once, few, many or a class of expanded clone.

d_call: .; v_call: TRBV30; clone_size: .; j_call: TRBJ1-5; cdr3_nt: TGTGCCTGGAGTCCTCCAGGGCTTAATCAGCCCCAGCATTTT; cdr3_aa: CAWSPPGLNQPQHF
d_call: .; v_call: TRBV29-1; clone_size: .; j_call: TRBJ2-1; cdr3_nt: TGCAGCGTTGGGACTGTAGCCGATGAGCAGTTCTTC; cdr3_aa: CSVGTVADEQFF
d_call: .; v_call: TRBV10-1; clone_size: .; j_call: TRBJ2-1; cdr3_nt: TGCGCCAGCAGTGCAGGGTTCGGCAATGAGCAGTTCTTC; cdr3_aa: CASSAGFGNEQFF
d_call: TRBD1; v_call: TRBV5-1; clone_size: .; j_call: TRBJ1-3; cdr3_nt: TGCGCCAGCAGCTTTGCGCCACAGGGGGAAAATGGAAACACCATATATTTT; cdr3_aa: CASSFAPQGENGNTIYF
d_call: .; v_call: TRBV19; clone_size: few; j_call: TRBJ1-3; cdr3_nt: TGTGCCAGTATCGGCAGGAACTCAGGTGGAAACACCATATATTTT; cdr3_aa: CASIGRNSGGNTIYF
d_call: .; v_call: TRBV27; clone_size: once; j_call: TRBJ1-3; cdr3_nt: TGTGCCAGCAGTTTGAGACAACCTGGAAACACCATATATTTT; cdr3_aa: CASSLRQPGNTIYF
d_call: .; v_call: TRBV7-2; clone_size: .; j_call: TRBJ2-3; cdr3_nt: TGTGCCAGCAGCTCCTCCTCTGGCTTTGGTACGCAGTATTTT; cdr3_aa: CASSSSSGFGTQYF
d_call: .; v_call: TRBV3-1/TRBV3-2; clone_size: .; j_call: TRBJ2-2; cdr3_nt: TGTGCCAGCAGCCAAGGGGGAGAGATCGGGGAGCTGTTTTTT; cdr3_aa: CASSQGGEIGELFF
d_call: .; v_call: TRBV19; clone_size: .; j_call: TRBJ2-3; cdr3_nt: TGTGCCAGTCGGAGGGGACAGACAGATACGCAGTATTTT; cdr3_aa: CASRRGQTDTQYF
d_call: TRBD1; v_call: TRBV5-4; clone_size: few; j_call: TRBJ1-3; cdr3_nt: TGTGCCAGCAGTCTTCCGGGACAGGGTGGAAACACCATATATTTT; cdr3_aa: CASSLPGQGGNTIYF
d_call: .; v_call: TRBV6-5; clone_size: .; j_call: TRBJ2-7; cdr3_nt: TGTGCCAGCAGTTACTCGTCAGGGGCCTCCTACGAGCAGTACTTC; cdr3_aa: CASSYSSGASYEQYF
d_call: TRBD1; v_call: TRBV27; clone_size: .; j_call: TRBJ1-1; cdr3_nt: TGTGCCAGCAGTCGCGACAGGGGGTACACTGAAGCTTTCTTT; cdr3_aa: CASSRDRGYTEAFF
d_call: .; v_call: TRBV4-1; clone_size: .; j_call: TRBJ1-1; cdr3_nt: TGCGCCAGCAGCCAAGAATGGAGTGTGAACACTGAAGCTTTCTTT; cdr3_aa: CASSQEWSVNTEAFF
d_call: TRBD2; v_call: TRBV27; clone_size: .; j_call: TRBJ2-5; cdr3_nt: TGTGCCAGCAGTACACCTAGCGGGGGCGATAAAGAGACCCAGTACTTC; cdr3_aa: CASSTPSGGDKETQYF
d_call: TRBD2; v_call: TRBV4-1; clone_size: .; j_call: TRBJ2-5; cdr3_nt: TGCGCCAGCAGCCAAGTTCTAGCGGGTACTACCCAGTACTTC; cdr3_aa: CASSQVLAGTTQYF
d_call: .; v_call: TRBV7-9; clone_size: few; j_call: TRBJ1-5; cdr3_nt: TGTGCCAGCAGCCCCCTCAGCAATCAGCCCCAGCATTTT; cdr3_aa: CASSPLSNQPQHF
d_call: .; v_call: TRBV21-1; clone_size: .; j_call: TRBJ2-1; cdr3_nt: TGTGCCAGCATCGAGAGTGAGGAGCAGTTCTTC; cdr3_aa: CASIESEEQFF
d_call: TRBD1; v_call: TRBV27; clone_size: .; j_call: TRBJ2-5; cdr3_nt: TGTGCCAGCAGTTTAAGACAGGGAATGGCGGAGACCCAGTACTTC; cdr3_aa: CASSLRQGMAETQYF
d_call: TRBD2; v_call: TRBV4-3; clone_size: .; j_call: TRBJ2-5; cdr3_nt: TGCGCCAGCAGCCAAGATCAGGGACTAGCGGGGGGATCAGAGACCCAGTACTTC; cdr3_aa: CASSQDQGLAGGSETQYF
d_call: .; v_call: TRBV2; clone_size: .; j_call: TRBJ2-5; cdr3_nt: TGTGCCAGCAGGTTTAACAGCGGCCAAGAGACCCAGTACTTC; cdr3_aa: CASRFNSGQETQYF
d_call: TRBD2; v_call: TRBV5-1; clone_size: .; j_call: TRBJ2-3; cdr3_nt: TGCGCCAGCAGCCGACTAACTAGCGGGGAGCGCACAGATACGCAGTATTTT; cdr3_aa: CASSRLTSGERTDTQYF
d_call: .; v_call: TRBV6-1; clone_size: .; j_call: TRBJ1-6; cdr3_nt: TGTGCCAGCAGTGAAATGGTCCAGGGGAATTCACCCCTCCACTTT; cdr3_aa: CASSEMVQGNSPLHF
d_call: TRBD1; v_call: TRBV4-1; clone_size: .; j_call: TRBJ2-3; cdr3_nt: TGCGCCAGCAGCCAACTTGACAGGGAGACAGATACGCAGTATTTT; cdr3_aa: CASSQLDRETDTQYF
d_call: TRBD1; v_call: TRBV5-1; clone_size: .; j_call: TRBJ1-2; cdr3_nt: TGCGCCAGCAGCGGAACAGGGGAGGACTATGGCTACACCTTC; cdr3_aa: CASSGTGEDYGYTF
d_call: TRBD1; v_call: TRBV4-3; clone_size: .; j_call: TRBJ2-5; cdr3_nt: TGCGCCAGCAGCCAGCACAGGGGGGAGACCCAGTACTTC; cdr3_aa: CASSQHRGETQYF
d_call: .; v_call: TRBV7-2; clone_size: .; j_call: TRBJ1-1; cdr3_nt: TGTGCCAGCAGCTACAGGGAGATGAGGATGAACACTGAAGCTTTCTTT; cdr3_aa: CASSYREMRMNTEAFF
d_call: .; v_call: TRBV11-2; clone_size: .; j_call: TRBJ1-6; cdr3_nt: TGTGCCAGCCACGCTGTGGGAGTTGGGACACCCCTCCACTTT; cdr3_aa: CASHAVGVGTPLHF
d_call: TRBD1; v_call: TRBV4-1; clone_size: few; j_call: TRBJ1-5; cdr3_nt: TGCGCCAGCAGCCAAGAGGCGACAGGGGATCAGCCCCAGCATTTT; cdr3_aa: CASSQEATGDQPQHF
d_call: .; v_call: TRBV5-1; clone_size: .; j_call: TRBJ2-1; cdr3_nt: TGCGCCAGCAGCTTGCAGGGGGAGCAGTTCTTC; cdr3_aa: CASSLQGEQFF
d_call: .; v_call: TRBV7-2; clone_size: .; j_call: TRBJ2-1; cdr3_nt: TGTGCCAGCAGCATCAGACAGCGCAATGAGCAGTTCTTC; cdr3_aa: CASSIRQRNEQFF
d_call: .; v_call: TRBV19; clone_size: .; j_call: TRBJ1-6; cdr3_nt: TGTGCCAGTAGTATAGCTAGCGGAGCTAATTCACCCCTCCACTTT; cdr3_aa: CASSIASGANSPLHF
d_call: .; v_call: TRBV7-9; clone_size: .; j_call: TRBJ2-1; cdr3_nt: TGTGCCAGCACAGCAGGGGCAAGCTCCTACAATGAGCAGTTCTTC; cdr3_aa: CASTAGASSYNEQFF
d_call: TRBD1; v_call: TRBV27; clone_size: .; j_call: TRBJ1-5; cdr3_nt: TGTGCCAGCAGTTCCCGGGGACAGCGAAGCCTGTATAGCAATCAGCCCCAGCATTTT; cdr3_aa: CASSSRGQRSLYSNQPQHF
d_call: TRBD1; v_call: TRBV12-3/TRBV12-4; clone_size: few; j_call: TRBJ2-7; cdr3_nt: TGTGCCAGCAGTCTACAGGGGGCATACGAGCAGTACTTC; cdr3_aa: CASSLQGAYEQYF
d_call: .; v_call: TRBV9; clone_size: .; j_call: TRBJ1-6; cdr3_nt: TGTGCCAGCAGCCCTAGGGGGGGAGGCTTCGATAATTCACCCCTCCACTTT; cdr3_aa: CASSPRGGGFDNSPLHF
d_call: TRBD1; v_call: TRBV29-1; clone_size: .; j_call: TRBJ1-2; cdr3_nt: TGCAGCGCCCCAGTAAATGGACAGGGGGTAGGCTACACCTTC; cdr3_aa: CSAPVNGQGVGYTF
d_call: .; v_call: TRBV5-1; clone_size: .; j_call: TRBJ2-7; cdr3_nt: TGCGCCAGCAGCTTGCCAGGGGACTACGAGCAGTACTTC; cdr3_aa: CASSLPGDYEQYF
d_call: .; v_call: TRBV5-1; clone_size: .; j_call: TRBJ1-2; cdr3_nt: TGCGCCAGCAATCCGACAGGAATTAACTATGGCTACACCTTC; cdr3_aa: CASNPTGINYGYTF
d_call: .; v_call: TRBV5-4; clone_size: .; j_call: TRBJ1-2; cdr3_nt: TGTGCCAGCAGCTTGGTAAGGGGCCGCTATGGCTACACCTTC; cdr3_aa: CASSLVRGRYGYTF
d_call: .; v_call: TRBV15; clone_size: once; j_call: TRBJ1-2; cdr3_nt: TGTGCCACCAGCAGGGGGGGAGGCAGTGGCTACACCTTC; cdr3_aa: CATSRGGGSGYTF
d_call: TRBD1; v_call: TRBV11-2; clone_size: .; j_call: TRBJ1-1; cdr3_nt: TGTGCCAGCAGCTATACAGGGGGTCGGGGGTATGAAGCTTTCTTT; cdr3_aa: CASSYTGGRGYEAFF
d_call: TRBD1; v_call: TRBV6-4; clone_size: .; j_call: TRBJ2-1; cdr3_nt: TGTGCCAGCAGGCTAACAGGGGGCAACAATGAGCAGTTCTTC; cdr3_aa: CASRLTGGNNEQFF
d_call: .; v_call: TRBV29-1; clone_size: .; j_call: TRBJ2-5; cdr3_nt: TGCAGCGTTGAAGGCGTTTCTAGACAAGAGACCCAGTACTTC; cdr3_aa: CSVEGVSRQETQYF
d_call: TRBD1; v_call: TRBV5-5; clone_size: .; j_call: TRBJ2-3; cdr3_nt: TGTGCCAGCAGCTTCCCCAAGGACAGGGGGATTGGAGATACGCAGTATTTT; cdr3_aa: CASSFPKDRGIGDTQYF
d_call: .; v_call: TRBV5-1; clone_size: .; j_call: TRBJ1-1; cdr3_nt: TGCGCCAGCAGCCCTAGGGACTCGAACACTGAAGCTTTCTTT; cdr3_aa: CASSPRDSNTEAFF
d_call: .; v_call: TRBV11-2; clone_size: .; j_call: TRBJ2-7; cdr3_nt: TGTGCCAGCAGCTTAGTCGAGGGTCCCTACGAGCAGTACTTC; cdr3_aa: CASSLVEGPYEQYF
d_call: TRBD2; v_call: TRBV5-1; clone_size: .; j_call: TRBJ2-7; cdr3_nt: TGCGCCAGCAGCGCAAACTGGCGGGAGGGGGCCGACGAGCAGTACTTC; cdr3_aa: CASSANWREGADEQYF
d_call: TRBD2; v_call: TRBV30; clone_size: .; j_call: TRBJ2-1; cdr3_nt: TGTGCCTGGAGTGAGTTGGTAGCGGGTGTTGAGCAGTTCTTC; cdr3_aa: CAWSELVAGVEQFF
d_call: TRBD2; v_call: TRBV5-1; clone_size: .; j_call: TRBJ2-3; cdr3_nt: TGCGCCAGCAGCCGGTCTAGCGGGGGGGCCACAGATACGCAGTATTTT; cdr3_aa: CASSRSSGGATDTQYF